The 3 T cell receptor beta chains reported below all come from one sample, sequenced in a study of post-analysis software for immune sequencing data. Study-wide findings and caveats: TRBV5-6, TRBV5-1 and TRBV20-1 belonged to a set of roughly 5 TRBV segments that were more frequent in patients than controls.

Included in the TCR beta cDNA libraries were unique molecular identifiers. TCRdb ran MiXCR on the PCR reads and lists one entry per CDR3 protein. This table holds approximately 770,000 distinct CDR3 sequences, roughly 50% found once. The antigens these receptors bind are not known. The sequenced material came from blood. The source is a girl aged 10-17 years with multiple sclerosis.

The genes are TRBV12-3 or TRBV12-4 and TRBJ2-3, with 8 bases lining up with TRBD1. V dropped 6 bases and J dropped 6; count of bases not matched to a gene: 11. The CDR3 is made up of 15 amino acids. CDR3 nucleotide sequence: TGTGCCAGCAGCGACAGGGGCCCCCCCGGGGATACGCAGTATTTT. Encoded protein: CASSDRGPPGDTQYF.

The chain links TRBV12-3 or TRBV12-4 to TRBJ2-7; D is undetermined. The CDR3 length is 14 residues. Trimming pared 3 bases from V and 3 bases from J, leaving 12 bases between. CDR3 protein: CASSFPVTLYEQYF. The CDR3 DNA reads TGTGCCAGCAGTTTTCCTGTAACACTCTACGAGCAGTACTTC.

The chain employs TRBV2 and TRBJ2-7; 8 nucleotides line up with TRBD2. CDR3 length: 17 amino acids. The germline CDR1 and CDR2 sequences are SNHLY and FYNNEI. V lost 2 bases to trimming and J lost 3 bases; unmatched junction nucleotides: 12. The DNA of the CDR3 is TGTGCCAGCAGTGAATGGGGGGGGAGCGGGAGTTTCTACGAGCAGTACTTC. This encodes CASSEWGGSGSFYEQYF. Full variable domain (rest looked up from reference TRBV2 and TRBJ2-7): EPEVTQTPSHQVTQMGQEVILRCVPISNHLYFYWYRQILGQKVEFLVSFYNNEISEKSEIFDDQFSVERPDGSNFTLKIRSTKLEDSAMYFCASSEWGGSGSFYEQYFGPGTRLTVT.